This entry lists 21 T cell receptor beta chains sequenced from one sample in a study of T cell changes during pregnancy in multiple sclerosis. Assay used: immunoSEQ multiplex PCR; TCRdb lists only in-frame clones, some missing. Here the sample spans 90,000 or so clones, around 94% being singletons. This specimen consisted of peripheral blood, obtained after pregnancy. Source of these receptors: a female donor in good health, enrolled as a control in a pregnancy study.

This clone was seen only once. The V call is TRBV5-1, the J call TRBJ2-1; 11 bases match TRBD2. Germline V gene data show CDR1 as SGHRS and CDR2 as YFSETQ. The junction had 7 bases not matched to a gene; V was cut back by 1 base and J by 7 bases. The CDR3 extends over 16 amino acids. Here the CDR3 reads CASSLSGTSGSNEQFF. In DNA form, the CDR3 reads TGCGCCAGCAGCTTGTCCGGGACTAGCGGTTCGAATGAGCAGTTCTTC.

The chain recombines TRBV2 with TRBJ2-7, with 9 bases fitting TRBD2. The CDR3 runs to 17 residues. V shed 4 bases and J 6 bases; nucleotides not matched to a gene: 16. From germline, CDR1 is SNHLY and CDR2 FYNNEI. For the CDR3, the DNA is TGTGCCAGCAGTGTCGTTTTAGCGGGAGCTACCTATTCCGAGCAGTACTTC. Its protein is CASSVVLAGATYSEQYF.

CDR3 in amino acids: CASSLDSITEYF. CDR3 nucleotides: TGTGCCAGCAGCTTGGACTCCATCACCGAGTACTTC. This chain joins TRBV5-4 and TRBJ2-7; D is undetermined. The CDR3 length is 12 residues. The V and J ends lost 0 bases and 11 bases respectively, with 12 bases between them. From germline, CDR1 is SGHNT and CDR2 YYREEE (reference sequence).

V and J are TRBV11-2 and TRBJ2-7, with TRBD1 identical over 7 bases. This CDR3 has 15 residues. V lost 4 bases and J lost 1; bases outside the gene matches: 7. The germline gives CDR1 SGHAT, CDR2 FQNNGV. CDR3 region: CASSYTGTVSYEQYF. CDR3 DNA sequence: TGTGCCAGCAGCTACACCGGGACAGTATCCTACGAGCAGTACTTC.

Regarding this clone: Other DNA sequences in the same sample also yield this CDR3. V gene TRBV7-9 combines with J gene TRBJ1-2, with TRBD1 as a possible D gene (5 bases). Germline-derived CDR1 and CDR2 are SEHNR and FQNEAQ (reference sequence). The CDR3 extends over 14 amino acids. V was shortened by 1 base and J by 2 bases, with 8 bases between the two germline ends. The CDR3: CASSLVSGNYGYTF. CDR3 nucleotide sequence: TGTGCCAGCAGCTTAGTCTCAGGGAACTATGGCTACACCTTC.

V is TRBV25-1 and J is TRBJ1-1; 7 bases fit TRBD1. In germline, CDR1 is MGHDK, CDR2 SYGVNS. The junction had 16 bases not matched to a gene; V was cut back by 3 bases and J by 3 bases. This CDR3 is built from 18 residues. CDR3 coding DNA: TGTGCCAGCAGTGACTCTGAGGGGGTCAGGGGGTGGTACACTGAAGCTTTCTTT. Its protein product is CASSDSEGVRGWYTEAFF.

This chain joins TRBV19 and TRBJ2-1; D is possibly TRBD2 (6 bases). CDR3 length: 14 amino acids. Trimming stripped 1 base from V and 4 bases from J, with 8 bases between. Germline-derived CDR1 and CDR2 are LNHDA and SQIVND (reference sequence). The CDR3 loop reads CASSIGTKYNEQFF. CDR3 DNA: TGTGCCAGTAGTATAGGGACTAAATACAATGAGCAGTTCTTC.

This clone was detected only once. This specimen includes other DNA sequences encoding the same CDR3. The chain is built from TRBV5-1 and TRBJ2-7; 11 bases are shared with TRBD2. This CDR3 spans 14 amino acids. The J segment lost 3 bases and the V segment lost 1 base, leaving 0 bases of the junction unmatched. Germline assignment: CDR1 SGHRS and CDR2 YFSETQ. The CDR3 region is CASSLTSGSYEQYF. CDR3 in DNA: TGCGCCAGCAGCTTGACTAGCGGGAGCTACGAGCAGTACTTC.

This chain links TRBV30 with TRBJ2-2, with a tentative D call TRBD2 (6 bases). This CDR3 contains 14 residues. V was shortened by 4 bases and J by 5 bases, with 14 bases between the two germline ends. CDR1 and CDR2 (germline): GTSNPN, SVGIG (reference sequence). The CDR3 protein is CAWTPGLSTGELFF. The CDR3 bases are TGTGCCTGGACCCCGGGACTCTCAACCGGGGAGCTGTTTTTT. Complete variable domain (other parts from reference TRBV30 and TRBJ2-2): SQTIHQWPATLVQPVGSPLSLECTVEGTSNPNLYWYRQAAGRGLQLLFYSVGIGQISSEVPQNLSASRPQDRQFILSSKKLLLSDSGFYLCAWTPGLSTGELFFGEGSRLTVL.

The chain has TRBV2 and TRBJ2-1; D is undetermined. The V end lost 1 base, the J end lost 7 bases, and 11 bases lay between the germline ends. The germline gives CDR1 SNHLY, CDR2 FYNNEI. CDR3 length: 14 amino acids. The CDR3, as DNA: TGTGCCAGCAGTGAAGGGTCAGGTTTGAATGAGCAGTTCTTC. Its translation is CASSEGSGLNEQFF.

This clone appeared once. The chain combines TRBV15 with TRBJ1-5, with a weak D call TRBD1 (6 bases). Germline V gene sequence: CDR1 LNHNV, CDR2 YYDKDF (reference sequence). The CDR3 is made up of 17 amino acids. V was cut by 5 bases and J by 1 base, with 18 bases left in between. As DNA, the CDR3 is TGTGCCACCAGCTACGGAACAGGGAAGGGGAGCAATCAGCCCCAGCATTTT. It translates to CATSYGTGKGSNQPQHF.

The genes are TRBV6-1 and TRBJ1-5; TRBD1 matches at 8 bases. The CDR3 has 12 amino acids. Looked up from germline, CDR1 is MNHNS and CDR2 is SASEGT. In DNA, the CDR3 is TGTGGGACAGGGCTTAGCAATCAGCCCCAGCATTTT. This sequence encodes CGTGLSNQPQHF.

About this clone: Other DNA sequences in this specimen translate into the identical CDR3. The chain is built from TRBV28 and TRBJ2-2, with a tentative D call TRBD2 (6 bases). Trimming pared 2 bases from V and 3 bases from J, leaving 7 bases between. The length of the CDR3 is 14 residues. From germline, CDR1 is MDHEN and CDR2 SYDVKM. CDR3 region: CASSLGGYTGELFF. DNA for the CDR3: TGTGCCAGCAGTTTAGGAGGGTACACCGGGGAGCTGTTTTTT.

V is TRBV5-4 and J is TRBJ2-7; maybe TRBD1 (5 bases). Germline lookup yields CDR1 SGHNT and CDR2 YYREEE (reference sequence). This CDR3 contains 13 residues. Trimming stripped 4 bases from V and 12 bases from J, with 20 bases between. CDR3 loop: CASSHPDMIGWYF. The CDR3 nucleotides are TGTGCCAGCAGCCACCCGGACATGATAGGCTGGTACTTC.

The chain links TRBV6-5 to TRBJ2-1; D may be TRBD2 (6 bases). Trimming cost V 5 bases and J 7 bases, with 18 bases left between them. CDR3 length: 15 amino acids. Germline CDR1 reads MNHEY; CDR2 reads SVGAGI. The CDR3 DNA follows: TGTGCCAGCAGTCCGGACGGGCTCCGGGGGAATGAGCAGTTCTTC. Amino acids: CASSPDGLRGNEQFF.

The chain employs TRBV5-1 and TRBJ2-7, with D hard to call. Germline V gene lookup returns CDR1 SGHRS and CDR2 YFSETQ. CDR3 length: 14 amino acids. V shed 0 bases and J shed 2 bases, with 9 bases lying between them. The CDR3, as DNA: TGCGCCAGCAGCTTGGCTGTTACAACCTACGAGCAGTACTTC. Protein: CASSLAVTTYEQYF.

The chain is built from TRBV10-3 and TRBJ2-1; 7 nucleotides align to TRBD1. With V trimmed by 10 bases and J by 0 bases, 12 bases remained unmatched. CDR1 ENHRY and CDR2 SYGVKD come from the germline V gene. This CDR3 contains 16 residues. The CDR3, as DNA: TGTGCCACCAAAGGACAGGCCTTCGGCTCCTACAATGAGCAGTTCTTC. Protein sequence: CATKGQAFGSYNEQFF.

This chain connects TRBV7-9 to TRBJ2-7; TRBD2 matches at 9 bases. Germline V gene data show CDR1 as SEHNR and CDR2 as FQNEAQ (reference sequence). J lost 2 bases, V lost 5 bases, and 13 bases had no gene match. The CDR3 sequence is 17 residues long. In DNA, the CDR3 is TGTGCCAGCAGCCCTTCCAGAGGGCGGGAGGGTGCCTACGAGCAGTACTTC. This translates into CASSPSRGREGAYEQYF.

This clone came up once. J is TRBJ2-1 and V is TRBV28; tentative D call: TRBD1 (6 bases). Per the germline V gene, CDR1 is MDHEN and CDR2 is SYDVKM. The CDR3 covers 16 residues. Trimming cost V 4 bases and J 4 bases, with 17 bases left between them. The CDR3 loop reads CASSSHTGKLYNEQFF. The DNA of the CDR3 is TGTGCCAGCAGTTCCCATACAGGGAAGCTTTACAATGAGCAGTTCTTC.

The rearrangement uses TRBV27 and TRBJ2-1; no definite D call. The V gene's germline CDR1 is MNHEY and CDR2 SMNVEV (reference sequence). V lost 2 bases, J lost 2 bases, and 10 bases lay in between. The CDR3 has 15 residues. The CDR3 bases are TGTGCCAGCAGTTTAAGCCAATCTCCCTACAATGAGCAGTTCTTC. Its protein product is CASSLSQSPYNEQFF.

The count of this clone is one. The genes are TRBV5-1 and TRBJ2-3, with 10 bases matching TRBD1. Per the germline V gene, CDR1 is SGHRS and CDR2 is YFSETQ. V gave up 0 bases and J gave up 4 bases; unmatched junction bases: 14. This CDR3 is built from 19 residues. CDR3 sequence (DNA): TGCGCCAGCAGCTTGGGGACAGGGGGTTCGAGGGAGTGGCCAGATACGCAGTATTTT. Translating it yields CASSLGTGGSREWPDTQYF.